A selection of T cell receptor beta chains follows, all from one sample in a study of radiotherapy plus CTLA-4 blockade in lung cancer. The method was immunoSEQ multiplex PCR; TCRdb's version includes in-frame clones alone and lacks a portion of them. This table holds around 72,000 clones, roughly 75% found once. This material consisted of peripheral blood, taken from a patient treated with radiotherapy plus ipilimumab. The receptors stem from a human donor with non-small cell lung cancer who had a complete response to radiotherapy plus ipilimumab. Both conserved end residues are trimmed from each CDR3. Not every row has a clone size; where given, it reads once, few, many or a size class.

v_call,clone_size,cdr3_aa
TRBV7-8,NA,ASSEISTGTPFYEQF
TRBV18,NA,ASSPQDRDGNTIY
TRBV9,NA,ASSPGLAVANEQF
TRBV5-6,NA,ASSLANRGSPNSPLH
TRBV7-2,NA,ASSLGTGPIAF
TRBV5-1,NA,ASSFGQFTGELF
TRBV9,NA,ASSEQGEGHTEAF
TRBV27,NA,ASSPGTGRSEPGANVLT
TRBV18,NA,ASSPSPREREKLF
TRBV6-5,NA,ASSWGQGQETQY
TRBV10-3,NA,AISESAGQAYGYT
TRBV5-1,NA,ASRGPRELTEAF
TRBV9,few,ASSVGAGGPSYEQY
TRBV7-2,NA,ASSRPGTVSNQPQH
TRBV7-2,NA,ASSPGTSGSSDTQY
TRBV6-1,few,ASRLGMNTEAF
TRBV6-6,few,ASSYSGTSGNQPQH
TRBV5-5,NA,ASSLAGRQSQPQH
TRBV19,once,ASSMADLGMDQPQH
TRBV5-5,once,ASSLEAGPNSPLH
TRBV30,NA,AWSSSRTGKRAGELF
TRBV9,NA,ASSVARTSGSEQF
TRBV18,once,ASSPQSRDRGLKAF
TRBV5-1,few,ASSPSGVEDTEAF
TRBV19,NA,ASSNLEKLF
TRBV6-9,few,ASSPSGRVVTEAF
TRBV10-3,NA,AISESLGFSPLH
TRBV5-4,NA,ASSLGGGRAATNEKLF
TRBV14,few,ASSVLQNTGELF
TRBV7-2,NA,ASSLLWDRGRDEQF
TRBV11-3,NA,ASSLQDSTDTQY
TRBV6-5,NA,ASREGAIDEQF
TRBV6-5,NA,ASSYSKENTIY
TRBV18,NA,ASSPGSPSTNEKLF
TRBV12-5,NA,ASGLSGRGTNEKLF
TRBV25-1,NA,ASSDRERQPQH
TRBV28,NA,ASSLGRRTNTEAF
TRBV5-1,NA,ASSLMTGSTDTQY
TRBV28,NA,ASSTRTGFYGYT
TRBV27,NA,ASSFGAPGEVANIQY
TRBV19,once,ASIGAGNQPQH
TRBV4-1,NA,ASSPGQLHGYT
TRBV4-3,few,ASSQELAGTDTQY
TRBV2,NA,ASSEGGQPRLAKNIQY
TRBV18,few,ASSPTGANEKLF
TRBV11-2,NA,ASSLQGYNEQF